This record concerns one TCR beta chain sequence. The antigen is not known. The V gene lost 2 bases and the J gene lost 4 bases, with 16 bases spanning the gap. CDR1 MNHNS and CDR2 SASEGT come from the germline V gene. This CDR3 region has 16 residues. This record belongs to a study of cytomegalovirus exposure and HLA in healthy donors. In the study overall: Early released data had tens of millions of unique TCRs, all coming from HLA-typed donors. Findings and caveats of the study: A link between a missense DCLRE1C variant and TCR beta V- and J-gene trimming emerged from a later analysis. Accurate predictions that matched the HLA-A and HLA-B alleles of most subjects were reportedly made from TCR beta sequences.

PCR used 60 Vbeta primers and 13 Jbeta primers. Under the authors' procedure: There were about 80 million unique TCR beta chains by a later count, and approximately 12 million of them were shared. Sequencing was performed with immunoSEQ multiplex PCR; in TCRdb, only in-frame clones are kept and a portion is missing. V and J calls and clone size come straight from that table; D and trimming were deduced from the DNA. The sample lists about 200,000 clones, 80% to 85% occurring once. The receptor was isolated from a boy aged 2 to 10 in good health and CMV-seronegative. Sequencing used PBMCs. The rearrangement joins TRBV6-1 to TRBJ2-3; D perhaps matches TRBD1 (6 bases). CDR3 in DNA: TGTGCCAGCAGTGAAATTAAGGGGGTCGGCGCAGATACGCAGTATTTT. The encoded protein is CASSEIKGVGADTQYF.